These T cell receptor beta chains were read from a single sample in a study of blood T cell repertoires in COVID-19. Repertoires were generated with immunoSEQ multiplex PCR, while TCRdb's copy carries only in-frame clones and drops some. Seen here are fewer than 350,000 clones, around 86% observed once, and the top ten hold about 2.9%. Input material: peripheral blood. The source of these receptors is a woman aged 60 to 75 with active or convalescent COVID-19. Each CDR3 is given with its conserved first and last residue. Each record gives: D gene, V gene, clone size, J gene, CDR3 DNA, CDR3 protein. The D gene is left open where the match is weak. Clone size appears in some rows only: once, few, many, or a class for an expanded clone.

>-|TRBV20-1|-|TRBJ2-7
TGCAGTGCGCCCCTTCTCGGGGAGCAGTACTTC
CSAPLLGEQYF
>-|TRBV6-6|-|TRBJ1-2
TGTGCCAGCAGCAACACAGGGCTCGACGGCTACACCTTC
CASSNTGLDGYTF
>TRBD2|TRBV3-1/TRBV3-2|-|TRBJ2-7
TGTGCCAGCAGCCATCCCGGGACTAGAAGCTCCTACGAGCAGTACTTC
CASSHPGTRSSYEQYF
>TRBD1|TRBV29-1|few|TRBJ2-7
TGCAGCGTTACGGGACAGGGGAATGCCGAGCAGTACTTC
CSVTGQGNAEQYF
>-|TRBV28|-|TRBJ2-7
TGTGCCAGCAGTTCCCACTCCTACGAGCAGTACTTC
CASSSHSYEQYF
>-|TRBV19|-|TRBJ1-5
TGTGCCAGTAGTAGCGAAAGGAGGCAGCCCCAGCATTTT
CASSSERRQPQHF
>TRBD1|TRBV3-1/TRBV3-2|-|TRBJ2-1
TGTGCCAGCAGCCAGGGACAGGGGGTTGATGAGCAGTTCTTC
CASSQGQGVDEQFF
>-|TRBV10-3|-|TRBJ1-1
TGTGCCATCAGTGAGGGGGGGGCAGGGAACACTGAAGCTTTCTTT
CAISEGGAGNTEAFF
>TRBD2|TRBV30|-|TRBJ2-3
TGTGCCTGGAGTGTACGAGGTAGCGGGGGAGGTACGCAGTATTTT
CAWSVRGSGGGTQYF
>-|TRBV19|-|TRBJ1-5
TGTGCCAGCCGCGGGTCGTCATATCAGCCCCAGCATTTT
CASRGSSYQPQHF
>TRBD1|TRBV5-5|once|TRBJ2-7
TGTGCCAGCAGCACTGGACAGGGTGTAAACCTCCCCTACGAGCAGTACTTC
CASSTGQGVNLPYEQYF
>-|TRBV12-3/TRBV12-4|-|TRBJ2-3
TGTGCCAGCAGCCCAGGGTTGTACACGCAGTATTTT
CASSPGLYTQYF
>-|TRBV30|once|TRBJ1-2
TGTGCCTGGAGTTTGGGGTTACGGACAACCGCTCACACCTTC
CAWSLGLRTTAHTF
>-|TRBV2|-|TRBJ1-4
TGTGCCAGCATTCAGGGACTGGAAAAACTGTTTTTT
CASIQGLEKLFF
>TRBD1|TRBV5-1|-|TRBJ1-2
TGCGCCAGCAGTCTTCGACAGGGGGCAAATGGCTACACCTTC
CASSLRQGANGYTF
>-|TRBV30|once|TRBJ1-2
TGTGCCTGGAGTGACACGGGGTATGGCTACACCTTC
CAWSDTGYGYTF
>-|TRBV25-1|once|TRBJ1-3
TGTGCCAGAGGGGGTCCCATCTCTGGAAACACCATATATTTT
CARGGPISGNTIYF
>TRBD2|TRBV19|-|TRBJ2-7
TGTGCCAGTAGTATAGAACGAGCGGGGGACTCCTACGAGCAGTACTTC
CASSIERAGDSYEQYF
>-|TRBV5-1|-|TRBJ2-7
TGCGCCAGCAGCTTGACAGGGACCTCCTACGAGCAGTACTTC
CASSLTGTSYEQYF
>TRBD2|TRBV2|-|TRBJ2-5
TGTGCCAGCAGTGACGCTAGCGGGGGAACTGAGACCCAGTACTTC
CASSDASGGTETQYF
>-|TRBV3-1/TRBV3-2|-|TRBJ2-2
TGTGCCAGCAGCCAAGTTCTCAGGAACACCGGGGAGCTGTTTTTT
CASSQVLRNTGELFF
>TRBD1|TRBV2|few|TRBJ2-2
TGTGCCAGCAGTCAACAGGGGATTAACACCGGGGAGCTGTTTTTT
CASSQQGINTGELFF
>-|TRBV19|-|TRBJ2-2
TGTGCCAGTAGTATAGGAGGGCGGGGTACCGGGGAGCTGTTTTTT
CASSIGGRGTGELFF
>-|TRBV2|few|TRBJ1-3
TGTGCCAGCAGGCTTTACAGGGCTGGAAACACCATATATTTT
CASRLYRAGNTIYF
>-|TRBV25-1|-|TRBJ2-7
TGTGCCAGCAGTGACCTACGGCAGGGTTCCCAGTACTTC
CASSDLRQGSQYF
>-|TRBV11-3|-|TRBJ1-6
TGTGCCAGCAGCTTAGGCTCGGATTCACCCCTCCACTTT
CASSLGSDSPLHF
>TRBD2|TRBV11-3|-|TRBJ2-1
TGTGCCAGCAGCTCACTAGCGGGGGGGCCGCGGTTCTTC
CASSSLAGGPRFF
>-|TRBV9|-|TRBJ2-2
TGTGCCAGCAGCGTAGCTTACACGAACACCGGGGAGCTGTTTTTT
CASSVAYTNTGELFF
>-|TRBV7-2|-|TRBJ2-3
TGTGCCAGCAGCTTAGGCCTGGGGCTCACAGATACGCAGTATTTT
CASSLGLGLTDTQYF
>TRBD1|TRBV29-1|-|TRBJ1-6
TGCAGCGTCGACAGGGGTGGAAGGAATTCACCCCTCCACTTT
CSVDRGGRNSPLHF
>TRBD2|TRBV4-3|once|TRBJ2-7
TGCGCCAGCAGCCAAGGGAACACGGGACTAGCGGGGGAGCAGTACTTC
CASSQGNTGLAGEQYF